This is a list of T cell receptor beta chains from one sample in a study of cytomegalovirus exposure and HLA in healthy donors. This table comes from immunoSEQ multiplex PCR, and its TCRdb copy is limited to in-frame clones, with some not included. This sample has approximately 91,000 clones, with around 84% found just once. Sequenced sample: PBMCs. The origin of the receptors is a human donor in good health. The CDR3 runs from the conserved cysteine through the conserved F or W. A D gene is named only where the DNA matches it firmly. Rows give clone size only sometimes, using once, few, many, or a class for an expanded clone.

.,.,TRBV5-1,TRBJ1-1,TGCGCCAGCAGCTTGAAGGTGGCGGGGAATGAAGCTTTCTTT,CASSLKVAGNEAFF
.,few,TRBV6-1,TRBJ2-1,TGTGCCAGCAGTGAATTGGGGGCCGTAGGGTTCTTC,CASSELGAVGFF
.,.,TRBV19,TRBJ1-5,TGTGCCAGTAGTATAGTGCTGGCAACCAATCAGCCCCAGCATTTT,CASSIVLATNQPQHF
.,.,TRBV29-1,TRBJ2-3,TGCAGCGCCCTCTACGCTAGTAGCACAGATACGCAGTATTTT,CSALYASSTDTQYF
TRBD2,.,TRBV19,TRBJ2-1,TGTGCCAGTAGTCCCCGCGGGAGGGATGAGCAGTTCTTC,CASSPRGRDEQFF
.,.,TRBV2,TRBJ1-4,TGTGCCAGCGCCCGGGAAACTAATGAAAAACTGTTTTTT,CASARETNEKLFF
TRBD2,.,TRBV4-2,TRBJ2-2,TGTGCCAGCACCAAAAGACAGCCCAGCGGGGGGGAATGGACCGGGGAGCTGTTTTTT,CASTKRQPSGGEWTGELFF
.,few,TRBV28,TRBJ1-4,TGTGCCAGCAGTCCCTCGGTCGATGAAAAACTGTTTTTT,CASSPSVDEKLFF
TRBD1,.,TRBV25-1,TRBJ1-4,TGTGCCAGCAGTCCGACAGGGTCCCCAACTAATGAAAAACTGTTTTTT,CASSPTGSPTNEKLFF
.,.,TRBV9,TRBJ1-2,TGTGCCAGCAGCCCTTATGATAGTTCCTGGGGCTACACCTTC,CASSPYDSSWGYTF
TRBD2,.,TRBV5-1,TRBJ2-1,TGCGCCAGCAGCCTGGGAGGGAATGAGCAGTTCTTC,CASSLGGNEQFF
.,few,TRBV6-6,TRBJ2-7,TGTGCCAGCAGTTACTCCGTGCGGGAGCAGTACTTC,CASSYSVREQYF
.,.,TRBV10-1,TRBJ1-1,TGCGCCAGCAGTGAGTCTTTTGGAGGATGTAGCACTGAAGCTTTCTTT,CASSESFGGCSTEAFF
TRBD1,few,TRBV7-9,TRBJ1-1,TGTGCCAGCAGCTCCCGGGACAGGGACACTGAAGCTTTCTTT,CASSSRDRDTEAFF
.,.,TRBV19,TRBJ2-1,TGTGCCAGTAGAACGACCGGGGAGACCTACAATGAGCAGTTCTTC,CASRTTGETYNEQFF
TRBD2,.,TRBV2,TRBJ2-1,TGTGCCAGCAGTCGGTCGACTAGCGGGAGGGCCCTGAGCTCCTACAATGAGCAGTTCTTC,CASSRSTSGRALSSYNEQFF
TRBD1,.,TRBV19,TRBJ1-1,TGTGCCAGTAGTCAGCGGACAGGGGCGAACACTGAAGCTTTCTTT,CASSQRTGANTEAFF
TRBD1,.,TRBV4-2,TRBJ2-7,TGTGCCAGCAGCCAAGATCACGGACAGGAGCGTGAGCAGTACTTC,CASSQDHGQEREQYF
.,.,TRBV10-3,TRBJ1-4,TGTGCCATCAGTGTTGCAGGTTCTTCTGAAAAACTGTTTTTT,CAISVAGSSEKLFF
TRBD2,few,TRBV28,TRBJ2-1,TGTGCCAGCAGTCCGAGCCCGGGACTAGGAAGTCTCTACAATGAGCAGTTCTTC,CASSPSPGLGSLYNEQFF
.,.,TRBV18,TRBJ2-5,TGTGCCAGCTCACAACTTTTTCAGGGGGGCCAAGAGACCCAGTACTTC,CASSQLFQGGQETQYF
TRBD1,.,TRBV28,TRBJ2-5,TGTGCCAGCAGTCCCCGGACAGGGGTGACCCAGTACTTC,CASSPRTGVTQYF
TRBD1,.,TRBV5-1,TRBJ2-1,TGCGCCAGCAGCCCGACAGGGGATCCCTACAATGAGCAGTTCTTC,CASSPTGDPYNEQFF
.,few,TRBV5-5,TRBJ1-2,TGTGCCAGCAGCCGAAACAGGGTTAACTATGGCTACACCTTC,CASSRNRVNYGYTF
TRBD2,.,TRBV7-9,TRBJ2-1,TGTGCCAGCAGCTTAGCAGACGGGGGGTGGAAGGTGGAGCAGTTCTTC,CASSLADGGWKVEQFF
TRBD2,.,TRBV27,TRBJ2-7,TGTGCCAGCAGTCCAAACAGCGGGAGGCGAGCCTACGAGCAGTACTTC,CASSPNSGRRAYEQYF
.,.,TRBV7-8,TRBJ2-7,TGTGCCAGCACCCCACTAAACGAGCAGTACTTC,CASTPLNEQYF
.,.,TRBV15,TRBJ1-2,TGCGCCACCAGCAGAGAAGTTAAGGAGGGGTGCACCTTC,CATSREVKEGCTF
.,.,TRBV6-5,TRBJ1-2,TGTGCCAGCAGTCGGGCGGGGAAAGCTAACTATGGCTACACCTTC,CASSRAGKANYGYTF
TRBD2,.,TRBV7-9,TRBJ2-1,TGTGCCAGCAGGCGGACTAGCGGGATCATAGAGGATGAGCAGTTCTTC,CASRRTSGIIEDEQFF
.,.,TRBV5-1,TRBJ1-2,TGCGCCAGCAGTAAGACGGAGACGCGCTATGGCTACACCTTC,CASSKTETRYGYTF
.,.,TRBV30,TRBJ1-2,TGTGCCTGGAGGACGGGGTATAAAGATGGCTACACCTTC,CAWRTGYKDGYTF
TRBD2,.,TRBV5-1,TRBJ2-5,TGCGCCAGCAGCCCGGGACTAGCGGGCCCCAAAGAGACCCAGTACTTC,CASSPGLAGPKETQYF
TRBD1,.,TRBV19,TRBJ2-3,TGTGCCAGTAACGGTTGGGGAACAGGGGTAGCAGATACGCAGTATTTT,CASNGWGTGVADTQYF
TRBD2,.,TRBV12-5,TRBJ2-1,TGTGCTAGTGGCGAAGGCGGGGGGTCCTACAATGAGCAGTTCTTC,CASGEGGGSYNEQFF
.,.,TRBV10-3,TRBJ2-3,TGTGCCATCAGTGAGTCGGGGCAGGGTGTCACAGATACGCAGTATTTT,CAISESGQGVTDTQYF
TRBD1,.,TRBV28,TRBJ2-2,TGTGCCAGCAGTTTTGGGACAGGGGTGGCCGGGGAGCTGTTTTTT,CASSFGTGVAGELFF
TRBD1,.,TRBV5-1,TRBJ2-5,TGCGCCAGCAGCACCCGGGGACAGGGACGGTTGATGGCCCAGTACTTC,CASSTRGQGRLMAQYF
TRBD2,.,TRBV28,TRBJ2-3,TGTGCCAGTCTTCCCGGCCCCCGGGACGGAGAGGGTCGCGGGAGGGCCGTAGGAGATACGCAGTATTTT,CASLPGPRDGEGRGRAVGDTQYF
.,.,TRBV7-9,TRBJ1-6,TGTGCCAGCAGCCTTCCGGGGGATTCACCCCTCCACTTT,CASSLPGDSPLHF
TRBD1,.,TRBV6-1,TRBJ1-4,TGTGCCAGCAGTGAAAGGGGGCAGGCGAGGGATAATGAAAAACTGTTTTTT,CASSERGQARDNEKLFF
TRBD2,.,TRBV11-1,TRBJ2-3,TGTGCCAGCAGCCCGGGGACTAGCGGGAGGGCAGATACGCAGTATTTT,CASSPGTSGRADTQYF
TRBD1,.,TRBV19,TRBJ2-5,TGTGCCAGTAGTCCACCCCTAACACTCCGGGACAGGGAAGAGACCCAGTACTTC,CASSPPLTLRDREETQYF
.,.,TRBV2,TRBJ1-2,TGTGCCAGCAGTACTCTAATGGGGGCAGGAGGCTATGGCTACACCTTC,CASSTLMGAGGYGYTF
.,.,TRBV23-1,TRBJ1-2,TGCGCCAGCAGTCAAGTTGCCAAAGGGGATCGGGGCTACACCTTC,CASSQVAKGDRGYTF